Shown below are 18 T cell receptor beta chains from a single sample sequenced in a study of blood T cells in healthy people across ages. A J-beta primer mix and a sample-barcoded 5' primer were used in a second PCR of roughly 7 to 12 cycles. TCRdb ran MiXCR on the 5' RACE reads and lists one entry per CDR3 protein. The sample shows fewer than 2,000,000 distinct CDR3 sequences, roughly 32% of them seen only once. Material for sequencing was blood. These receptors were obtained from a woman aged 25 to 39 in good health.

This chain links TRBV7-9 with TRBJ2-1; a weak D match, TRBD2 (5 bases). There are 13 residues in the CDR3. The germline V gene has CDR1 SEHNR and CDR2 FQNEAQ (reference sequence). V dropped 1 base and J dropped 10 bases, with 11 bases sitting between them. CDR3 bases: TGTGCCAGCAGCTTAGGAAGTCGGGGAGAGCAGTTCTTC. This sequence encodes CASSLGSRGEQFF.

The chain combines TRBV5-1 with TRBJ1-1, with D maybe TRBD1 (5 bases). Trimming took off 6 bases at V and 2 bases at J, with 14 bases between the two ends. CDR3 size: 14 residues. CDR1 is SGHRS, CDR2 YFSETQ, per germline. This CDR3 is CASTLLTGNTEAFF. The DNA for the CDR3 is TGCGCCAGCACCCTATTAACAGGCAACACTGAAGCTTTCTTT.

The rearrangement joins TRBV7-2 to TRBJ1-6; D call uncertain. V lost 3 bases and J lost 7, with 7 bases in between. Germline CDR1 and CDR2: SGHTA and FQGNSA. The CDR3 extends over 13 amino acids. CDR3 region: CASSFSRNSPLHF. CDR3 bases: TGTGCCAGCAGCTTCTCCCGAAATTCACCCCTCCACTTT. Supplemented by reference TRBV7-2 and TRBJ1-6, the full variable domain reads GAGVSQSPSNKVTEKGKDVELRCDPISGHTALYWYRQSLGQGLEFLIYFQGNSAPDKSGLPSDRFSAERTGGSVSTLTIQRTQQEDSAVYLCASSFSRNSPLHFGNGTRLTVT.

This chain uses TRBV11-2 with TRBJ2-1; 9 bases map to TRBD2. This CDR3 has 17 amino acids. The ends lost 4 bases at V and 2 bases at J; junction bases unmatched: 9. Germline V CDR1 and CDR2: SGHAT, FQNNGV. The chain's CDR3 is CASSYLLAGVAYNEQFF. DNA of the CDR3: TGTGCCAGCAGCTACCTCTTAGCGGGAGTCGCCTACAATGAGCAGTTCTTC.

V usage is TRBV7-3 and J usage is TRBJ2-3; unclear D gene. Between the trimmed V and J ends, which lost 5 bases and 0 bases, there was a span of 18 bases. The CDR3 covers 17 residues. Germline V gene sequence: CDR1 SGHTA, CDR2 FQGTGA. CDR3 protein: CASSLARIRESTDTQYF. The CDR3 DNA is TGTGCCAGCAGCCTGGCTCGGATCCGAGAGAGCACAGATACGCAGTATTTT.

The chain is built from TRBV9 and TRBJ2-3; 15 bases fit TRBD2. V lost 4 bases and J lost 4; bases outside the gene matches: 10. The CDR3 totals 18 residues. Germline V CDR1 and CDR2: SGDLS, YYNGEE. In DNA form, the CDR3 reads TGTGCCAGCAGCTCCCGGACTAGCGGGAGGGGAGGGGCAGATACGCAGTATTTT. It specifies CASSSRTSGRGGADTQYF.

V gene TRBV10-3 combines with J gene TRBJ2-2; no reliable D call. V lost 3 bases to trimming and J lost 0 bases, with 2 bases between them. Germline V gene data show CDR1 as ENHRY and CDR2 as SYGVKD. This CDR3 is built from 13 residues. DNA of the CDR3: TGTGCCATCAGTGACCCGAACACCGGGGAGCTGTTTTTT. Residues: CAISDPNTGELFF.

This chain links TRBV7-2 with TRBJ2-1; TRBD2 might be the D (6 bases). V was shortened by 0 bases and J by 7 bases, with 13 bases between the two germline ends. The CDR3 is 15 amino acids. Germline CDR1 SGHTA, CDR2 FQGNSA. CDR3 loop: CASSLAGSGRNEQFF. In DNA form, the CDR3 reads TGTGCCAGCAGCTTAGCGGGGAGCGGGCGAAATGAGCAGTTCTTC.

This chain links TRBV27 with TRBJ1-6; D ambiguous. Trimming pared 7 bases from V and 0 bases from J, leaving 13 bases between. CDR1 MNHEY and CDR2 SMNVEV come from the germline V gene (reference sequence). The CDR3 contains 16 residues. The CDR3 region has the DNA TGTGCCAGCACCTCCGGCGTGGCCTCCTATAATTCACCCCTCCACTTT. This translates into CASTSGVASYNSPLHF.

Remarks on this clonotype: The junction departs from germline at one end; a sequencing error may be responsible. This sequence joins TRBV20-1 and TRBJ1-2; 8 bases are a match to TRBD1. The CDR3 spans 14 residues. Germline CDR1 reads DFQATT; CDR2 reads SNEGSKA (reference sequence). The CDR3, as DNA: TGCAGTGCTCCCCGTCTCGGGACAGGCGATGGCTGCACCTTC. Residues: CSAPRLGTGDGCTF.

The genes are TRBV7-9 and TRBJ1-1; no clear D. Trimming stripped 5 bases from V and 6 bases from J, with 25 bases between. This CDR3 has 17 amino acids. CDR1 and CDR2 (germline): SEHNR, FQNEAQ (reference sequence). Here the CDR3 reads CASSPRESVVFDAEAFF. CDR3 nucleotide sequence: TGTGCCAGCAGCCCCCGGGAGAGCGTGGTCTTCGACGCTGAAGCTTTCTTT.

The rearrangement joins TRBV15 to TRBJ2-1, with 7 bases aligning to TRBD2. The CDR3 has 16 amino acids. Trimming at V came to 1 base and at J to 6 bases, leaving 9 bases not matched to a gene. Germline V CDR1 and CDR2: LNHNV, YYDKDF (reference sequence). CDR3 DNA: TGTGCCACCAGCAGAGTGGCACTAGCGCCTGGCAATGAGCAGTTCTTC. This codes for CATSRVALAPGNEQFF.

This clonotype was observed many times. The chain employs TRBV29-1 and TRBJ1-1; a weak D match, TRBD1 (5 bases). Germline V gene sequence: CDR1 SQVTM, CDR2 ANQGSEA. This CDR3 is built from 13 residues. Trimming stripped 1 base from V and 0 bases from J, with 6 bases between. The CDR3 region has the DNA TGCAGCGTTGAAGGACAGTTGAACACTGAAGCTTTCTTT. Its translation: CSVEGQLNTEAFF.

This chain uses TRBV7-2 with TRBJ2-1, with D possibly TRBD2 on 5 matching bases. Germline CDR1 SGHTA, CDR2 FQGNSA. The CDR3 spans 14 residues. V dropped 1 base and J dropped 6 bases, with 10 bases sitting between them. The CDR3 is CASSLGSSSNEQFF. The CDR3 bases are TGTGCCAGCAGCTTAGGTTCTAGCTCCAATGAGCAGTTCTTC.

A few counts support this clonotype. The V gene is TRBV28, the J gene TRBJ1-4; TRBD1 matches 7 bases. Germline assignment: CDR1 MDHEN and CDR2 SYDVKM. The length of the CDR3 is 14 residues. V dropped 6 bases and J dropped 5; count of bases not matched to a gene: 6. CDR3 amino acids: CASRAGQPNEKLFF. Written as DNA, the CDR3 is TGTGCCAGCAGGGCGGGACAGCCAAATGAAAAACTGTTTTTT.

This chain joins TRBV6-4 and TRBJ2-6; D gene unclear. CDR1 MRHNA and CDR2 SNTAGT come from the germline V gene. Trimming shortened V by 10 bases and J by 0 bases, and 19 bases separated the two germline ends. This CDR3 is built from 17 residues. The CDR3 DNA is TGTGCCACCGCTGGACGCATCCCGCTCTCTGGGGCCAACGTCCTGACTTTC. Residues: CATAGRIPLSGANVLTF.

In this sample, this clonotype turned up once. The chain carries TRBV6-1 and TRBJ1-3, with D unresolved. V lost 3 bases to trimming and J lost 6 bases, with 9 bases between them. This CDR3 comprises 13 residues. The germline CDR1 and CDR2 sequences are MNHNS and SASEGT. CDR3 amino acids: CASSETPLNTIYF. The CDR3, as DNA: TGTGCCAGCAGTGAGACACCATTAAACACCATATATTTT.

There are a few counts of this clonotype. This sequence joins TRBV20-1 and TRBJ2-7; 10 bases are shared with TRBD2. Per the germline V gene, CDR1 is DFQATT and CDR2 is SNEGSKA (reference sequence). Trimming cost V 6 bases and J 2 bases; bases outside gene matches: 13. This CDR3 region has 16 residues. The CDR3 bases are TGCAGTGCCTCCCCGGCTAGCGGGGGCCTTACCTACGAGCAGTACTTC. Its translation: CSASPASGGLTYEQYF.